Shown below are 26 T cell receptor beta chains from a single sample sequenced in a study of T cell responses to AZD1222 COVID-19 vaccine. Data came from immunoSEQ multiplex PCR; TCRdb stores just in-frame clones and leaves some out. Seen here are 140,000 or so clones, around 90% observed once, and the top ten hold around 1.7%. The starting material was peripheral blood, obtained on day 0 of AZD1222 vaccination. The receptor source for this set is an adult in good health.

The rearrangement uses TRBV7-9 and TRBJ2-1; D unresolved. Between the trimmed V and J ends, which lost 5 bases and 8 bases, there was a span of 10 bases. Germline-derived CDR1 and CDR2 are SEHNR and FQNEAQ (reference sequence). The CDR3 loop spans 12 amino acids. This chain's CDR3 is CASSRIVDEQFF. CDR3 coding DNA: TGTGCCAGCAGCCGGATCGTGGATGAGCAGTTCTTC.

This chain joins TRBV3-1 (or the pseudogene TRBV3-2) and TRBJ2-1; no firm D call. The CDR3 totals 13 residues. Germline lookup yields CDR1 LGHDT and CDR2 YNNKEL (reference sequence). The V gene lost 9 bases and the J gene lost 7 bases, with 16 bases spanning the gap. CDR3 protein: CASSPGRANEQFF. CDR3 in DNA: TGTGCCAGTTCCCCGGGTAGGGCGAATGAGCAGTTCTTC.

CDR3 nucleotides: TGTGCCAGCAGCTTAAGTGGTCGGACGATCGATCGGGGCTACACCTTC. Translated, it gives CASSLSGRTIDRGYTF. The chain has TRBV11-2 and TRBJ1-2; D remains ambiguous. Germline V gives CDR1 SGHAT, CDR2 FQNNGV. The length of the CDR3 is 16 residues. V shed 2 bases and J shed 8 bases, with 21 bases lying between them.

This sequence joins TRBV7-9 and TRBJ1-1; no clear D gene. The CDR3 consists of 14 residues. Germline V gives CDR1 SEHNR, CDR2 FQNEAQ (reference sequence). V lost 2 bases and J lost 0, with 7 bases in between. CDR3 residues: CASSLLRMNTEAFF. The CDR3 bases are TGTGCCAGCAGCTTACTCAGGATGAACACTGAAGCTTTCTTT.

The rearrangement uses TRBV10-3 and TRBJ2-1, with D unclear. Germline loops: CDR1 ENHRY, CDR2 SYGVKD. This CDR3 contains 14 residues. V was cut by 8 bases and J by 1 base, with 12 bases left in between. The CDR3 nucleotides read TGTGCCATCGGTCGGAATTCTTCCTACAATGAGCAGTTCTTC. Translating it yields CAIGRNSSYNEQFF.

This clone is a singleton in its sample. V is TRBV28 and J is TRBJ1-3; D remains ambiguous. The CDR3 covers 13 residues. Per the germline V gene, CDR1 is MDHEN and CDR2 is SYDVKM. Deletions cut 2 bases from V and 4 bases from J, with 6 bases between. CDR3 nucleotides: TGTGCCAGCAGTTTAAGGGAAGGAAACACCATATATTTT. This encodes CASSLREGNTIYF.

V gene TRBV4-1 combines with J gene TRBJ2-5; D might be TRBD1 (5 bases). The germline CDR1 and CDR2 sequences are MGHRA and YSYEKL. Between the trimmed V and J ends, which lost 4 bases and 4 bases, there was a span of 10 bases. This CDR3 spans 13 amino acids. The CDR3 region is CASSLTRVETQYF. The DNA for the CDR3 is TGCGCCAGCAGCCTCACCAGGGTAGAGACCCAGTACTTC.

The chain uses TRBV2 and TRBJ1-5; 8 bases align to TRBD1. Germline lookup yields CDR1 SNHLY and CDR2 FYNNEI. The V segment lost 6 bases and the J segment 2 bases; nucleotides outside the gene matches: 3. The CDR3 totals 14 residues. The chain's CDR3 is CASRDRAGNQPQHF. As DNA, the CDR3 is TGTGCCAGCAGGGACAGGGCTGGCAATCAGCCCCAGCATTTT.

This chain joins TRBV7-9 and TRBJ2-1; 7 bases line up with TRBD1. Per the germline V gene, CDR1 is SEHNR and CDR2 is FQNEAQ (reference sequence). Unmatched junction bases numbered 10, after V lost 4 bases and J lost 4 bases. The CDR3 is made up of 16 amino acids. Here the CDR3 reads CASSSLPGTAYNEQFF. CDR3 bases: TGTGCCAGCAGCTCCCTTCCCGGGACAGCATACAATGAGCAGTTCTTC. Filled out from reference TRBV7-9 and TRBJ2-1, the complete variable domain reads DTGVSQNPRHKITKRGQNVTFRCDPISEHNRLYWYRQTLGQGPEFLTYFQNEAQLEKSRLLSDRFSAERPKGSFSTLEIQRTEQGDSAMYLCASSSLPGTAYNEQFFGPGTRLTVL.

The chain joins TRBV13 to TRBJ2-5; TRBD1 matches 7 bases. V trimming: 5 bases; J trimming: 0 bases; junction bases outside the gene matches: 9. Germline V gives CDR1 PRHDT, CDR2 FYEKMQ (reference sequence). The length of the CDR3 is 16 residues. The DNA of the CDR3 is TGTGCCAGCAGCCCTACCTGGACAGGACACCAAGAGACCCAGTACTTC. This gives the protein CASSPTWTGHQETQYF.

The V and J genes are TRBV7-9 and TRBJ1-4; 10 bases align to TRBD1. V dropped 4 bases and J dropped 7; count of bases not matched to a gene: 9. The CDR3 length is 16 residues. In germline, CDR1 is SEHNR, CDR2 FQNEAQ (reference sequence). CDR3 bases: TGTGCCAGCAGCTGGGGTGACAGGGGGCAGGCTGAAAAACTGTTTTTT. It codes for CASSWGDRGQAEKLFF.

The CDR3 loop is CASSLVGTYEQYF. CDR3 bases: TGTGCCAGCAGTTTGGTAGGGACCTACGAGCAGTACTTC. The chain combines TRBV27 with TRBJ2-7; no clear D gene. CDR3 size: 13 residues. Germline values: CDR1 MNHEY, CDR2 SMNVEV (reference sequence). Trimming left V 3 bases short and J 2 bases short, with 8 bases between.

This clone showed up just once. V gene TRBV5-1 combines with J gene TRBJ1-2, with 10 bases identical to TRBD1. The CDR3 covers 15 residues. V shed 5 bases and J 3 bases; nucleotides not matched to a gene: 7. Per the germline V gene, CDR1 is SGHRS and CDR2 is YFSETQ. CDR3 sequence reads: CASRWRTGGDYGYTF. The CDR3 nucleotides are TGCGCCAGCAGGTGGCGGACAGGGGGTGACTATGGCTACACCTTC.

This sequence joins TRBV4-1 and TRBJ2-3; D is perhaps TRBD1 (6 bases). The germline CDR1 and CDR2 sequences are MGHRA and YSYEKL. The CDR3 extends over 15 amino acids. Trimming cost V 3 bases and J 6 bases, with 16 bases left between them. CDR3 in amino acids: CASSQLTGPPDTQYF. The CDR3 bases are TGCGCCAGCAGCCAGCTGACAGGTCCCCCCGATACGCAGTATTTT.

The chain couples TRBV27 to TRBJ1-3; D is possibly TRBD1 (5 bases). V was pared by 4 bases and J by 0 bases, with 19 bases between. The CDR3 covers 18 residues. Per germline, CDR1 MNHEY and CDR2 SMNVEV (reference sequence). In DNA, the CDR3 is TGTGCCAGCAGTTCTAGAGACAGACCCACTATCTCTGGAAACACCATATATTTT. This sequence encodes CASSSRDRPTISGNTIYF.

The V and J genes are TRBV18 and TRBJ2-1, with TRBD1 matching over 7 bases. Germline assignment: CDR1 KGHSH and CDR2 LQKENI. Trimming removed 0 bases from V and 2 bases from J; junction bases left unmatched: 4. CDR3 length: 16 amino acids. The DNA of the CDR3 is TGTGCCAGCTCACCACCGTACAGGGGCACCTACAATGAGCAGTTCTTC. Encoded protein: CASSPPYRGTYNEQFF.

The chain couples TRBV10-3 to TRBJ2-4; D possibly corresponds to TRBD2 (5 bases). Germline V gives CDR1 ENHRY, CDR2 SYGVKD. The CDR3 is 14 residues long. V dropped 6 bases and J dropped 0 bases, with 9 bases sitting between them. CDR3 DNA: TGTGCCATCAGGGACTCTTTAGCCAAAAACATTCAGTACTTC. Its translation: CAIRDSLAKNIQYF.

This clone is a singleton in its sample. The chain has TRBV7-9 and TRBJ1-4, with 8 bases lining up with TRBD1. CDR1 and CDR2 from the germline V gene are SEHNR and FQNEAQ (reference sequence). V lost 5 bases to trimming and J lost 6 bases; unmatched junction nucleotides: 11. The CDR3 length is 16 residues. CDR3 DNA sequence: TGTGCCAGCAGCCGGGGGGGAGGACAGGGACATGAAAAACTGTTTTTT. This encodes CASSRGGGQGHEKLFF.

The chain uses TRBV29-1 and TRBJ1-1; D not certain. Germline V gene sequence: CDR1 SQVTM, CDR2 ANQGSEA. V lost 4 bases and J lost 4, with 13 bases in between. This CDR3 contains 13 residues. CDR3 protein: CSVGLQTFTEAFF. DNA of the CDR3: TGCAGCGTTGGGTTACAGACTTTCACTGAAGCTTTCTTT.

The rearrangement joins TRBV25-1 to TRBJ1-1, with no clear D. The length of the CDR3 is 13 residues. Germline V CDR1 and CDR2: MGHDK, SYGVNS. Trimming cost V 7 bases and J 1 base, with 10 bases left between them. CDR3 region: CASTRGWNTEAFF. CDR3 sequence (DNA): TGTGCCAGCACCCGCGGTTGGAACACTGAAGCTTTCTTT.

This chain joins TRBV29-1 and TRBJ1-1; 8 nucleotides match TRBD1. The J segment lost 3 bases and the V segment lost 6 bases, leaving 9 bases of the junction unmatched. This CDR3 comprises 14 residues. CDR1 SQVTM and CDR2 ANQGSEA come from the germline V gene. The CDR3 loop is CSVKFQGADTEAFF. The CDR3 DNA reads as TGCAGCGTGAAATTTCAGGGGGCAGACACTGAAGCTTTCTTT. The full variable domain, rest sourced from reference TRBV29-1 and TRBJ1-1, is SAVISQKPSRDICQRGTSLTIQCQVDSQVTMMFWYRQQPGQSLTLIATANQGSEATYESGFVIDKFPISRPNLTFSTLTVSNMSPEDSSIYLCSVKFQGADTEAFFGQGTRLTVV.

This chain links TRBV11-3 with TRBJ2-1; D is unresolved. The CDR3 spans 12 residues. The germline V gene encodes CDR1 SGHNT and CDR2 YENEEA. Trimming removed 4 bases from V and 9 bases from J, with 10 bases in between. The CDR3 sequence is CASSSVQGEQFF. The DNA for the CDR3 is TGTGCCAGCAGCTCAGTGCAAGGTGAGCAGTTCTTC. The full variable domain, its missing parts supplied by reference TRBV11-3 and TRBJ2-1, is EAGVVQSPRYKIIEKKQPVAFWCNPISGHNTLYWYLQNLGQGPELLIRYENEEAVDDSQLPKDRFSAERLKGVDSTLKIQPAELGDSAVYLCASSSVQGEQFFGPGTRLTVL.

The chain links TRBV5-6 to TRBJ2-7; D remains ambiguous. The V gene's germline CDR1 is SGHDT and CDR2 YYEEEE. This CDR3 is 14 amino acids long. V lost 0 bases and J 0 bases, leaving 7 bases between the germline ends. The CDR3 DNA follows: TGTGCCAGCAGCTTGGGTGCGGTCTCCTACGAGCAGTACTTC. This codes for CASSLGAVSYEQYF. The whole variable domain, filled in from reference TRBV5-6 and TRBJ2-7, reads DAGVTQSPTHLIKTRGQQVTLRCSPKSGHDTVSWYQQALGQGPQFIFQYYEEEERQRGNFPDRFSGHQFPNYSSELNVNALLLGDSALYLCASSLGAVSYEQYFGPGTRLTVT.

The J gene is TRBJ2-5, the V gene TRBV6-7, with 7 positions matching TRBD1. TRBV6-7 is an ORF; its function is uncertain. Trimming cost V 0 bases and J 2 bases; bases outside gene matches: 3. CDR3 length equals 15 residues. CDR3 region: CASSYSVTGQETQYF. The DNA of the CDR3 is TGTGCCAGCAGTTACTCGGTGACAGGGCAAGAGACCCAGTACTTC.

As concerns this clone: Other DNA sequences in the sample encode the same CDR3. The rearrangement links TRBV11-2 to TRBJ1-1; D remains ambiguous. The V end lost 5 bases, the J end lost 8 bases, and 12 bases lay between the germline ends. The CDR3 runs 12 residues. The germline gives CDR1 SGHAT, CDR2 FQNNGV. For the CDR3, the DNA is TGTGCCAGCAGCCTTCGACCCTCCGAAGCTTTCTTT. Translation: CASSLRPSEAFF.

CDR3 nucleotide sequence: TGTGCCAGCTCTCCCCTTTCGCAGGGAACGAACACCGGGGAGCTGTTTTTT. Translating gives CASSPLSQGTNTGELFF. This chain joins TRBV18 and TRBJ2-2, with a possible D match to TRBD1 (5 bases). Germline values: CDR1 KGHSH, CDR2 LQKENI. CDR3 length equals 17 residues. Trimming removed 6 bases at V and 0 bases at J, with 17 bases between.